The T cell receptor beta chain under discussion was sequenced for a study of cytomegalovirus exposure and HLA in healthy donors. Primers: 60 Vbeta forward and 13 Jbeta reverse. Some clones are missing from TCRdb's copy, which holds only in-frame ones; the method was immunoSEQ multiplex PCR. This repertoire shows under 200,000 clones, roughly 80% found once; its top ten account for about 0.89%. This CDR3 contains 12 residues. V shed 3 bases and J shed 1 base, with 4 bases lying between them. From germline, CDR1 is GTSNPN and CDR2 SVGIG (reference sequence). This clonotype originated in a girl aged 2 to 10 in good health and CMV-seropositive. The specimen was PBMCs. The chain links TRBV30 to TRBJ1-5; unclear D gene. The CDR3 loop is CAWRRSNQPQHF. The CDR3 DNA follows: TGTGCCTGGAGGAGGAGCAATCAGCCCCAGCATTTT.